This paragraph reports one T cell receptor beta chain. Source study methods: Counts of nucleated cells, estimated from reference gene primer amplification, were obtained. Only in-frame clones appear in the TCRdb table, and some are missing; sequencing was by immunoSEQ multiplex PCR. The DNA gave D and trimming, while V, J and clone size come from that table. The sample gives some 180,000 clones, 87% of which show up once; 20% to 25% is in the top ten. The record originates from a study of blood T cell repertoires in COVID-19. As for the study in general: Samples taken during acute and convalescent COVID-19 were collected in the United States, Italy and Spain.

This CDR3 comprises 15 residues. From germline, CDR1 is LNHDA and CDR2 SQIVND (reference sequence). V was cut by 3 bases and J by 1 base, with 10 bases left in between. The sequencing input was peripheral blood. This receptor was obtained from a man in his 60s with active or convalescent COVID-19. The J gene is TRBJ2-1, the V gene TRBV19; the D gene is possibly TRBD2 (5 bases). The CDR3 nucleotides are TGTGCCAGTAGTATTCTACGGGGATCCTACAATGAGCAGTTCTTC. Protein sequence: CASSILRGSYNEQFF.